This T cell receptor beta chain was sequenced in a study of blood T cell repertoires in COVID-19. About the research overall: Material from acute and convalescent COVID-19 was sourced from the United States, Italy and Spain. PBMCs, B-cell-depleted T cells, or T cells were the source of the cDNA or gDNA that made up the material.

There are a few counts of this clone. As originally analysed: It was from reference gene primer amplification that nucleated cell counts were estimated. Data came from immunoSEQ multiplex PCR; TCRdb stores just in-frame clones and leaves some out. V and J calls and clone size are as listed in that table; D and trimming were resolved from the DNA. The table records approximately 170,000 clones, 86% of them present only once. CDR1 and CDR2 from the germline V gene are LNHDA and SQIVND (reference sequence). V gave up 3 bases and J gave up 0 bases, with 12 bases separating them. This CDR3 comprises 16 residues.

Sequencing was performed on peripheral blood. The chain combines TRBV19 with TRBJ2-1; D gene uncertain. The source of this sequence is a woman aged 70-85 years with acute or convalescent COVID-19. The DNA for the CDR3 is TGTGCCAGTAGTATGTACCACCCGGGCTCCTACAATGAGCAGTTCTTC. As protein: CASSMYHPGSYNEQFF.